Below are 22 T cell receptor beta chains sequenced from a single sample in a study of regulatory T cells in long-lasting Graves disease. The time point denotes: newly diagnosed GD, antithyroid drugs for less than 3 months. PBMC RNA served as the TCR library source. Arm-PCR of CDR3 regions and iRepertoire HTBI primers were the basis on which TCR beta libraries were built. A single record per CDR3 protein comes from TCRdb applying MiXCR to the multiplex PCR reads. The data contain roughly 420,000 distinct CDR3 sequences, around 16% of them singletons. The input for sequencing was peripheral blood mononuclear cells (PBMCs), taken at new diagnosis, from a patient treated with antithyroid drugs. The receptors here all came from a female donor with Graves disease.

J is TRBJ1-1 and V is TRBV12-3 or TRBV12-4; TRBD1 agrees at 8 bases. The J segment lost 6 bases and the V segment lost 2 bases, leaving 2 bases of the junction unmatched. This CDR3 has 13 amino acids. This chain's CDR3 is CASSLNRGSEAFF. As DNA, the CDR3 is TGTGCCAGCAGTTTAAACAGGGGGTCTGAAGCTTTCTTT.

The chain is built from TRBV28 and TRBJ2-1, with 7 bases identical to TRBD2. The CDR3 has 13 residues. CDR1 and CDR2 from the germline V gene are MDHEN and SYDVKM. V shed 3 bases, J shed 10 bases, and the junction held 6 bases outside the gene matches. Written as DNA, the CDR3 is TGTGCCAGCAGTTTTCGGGCCGGGGGGGAGCAGTTCTTC. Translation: CASSFRAGGEQFF.

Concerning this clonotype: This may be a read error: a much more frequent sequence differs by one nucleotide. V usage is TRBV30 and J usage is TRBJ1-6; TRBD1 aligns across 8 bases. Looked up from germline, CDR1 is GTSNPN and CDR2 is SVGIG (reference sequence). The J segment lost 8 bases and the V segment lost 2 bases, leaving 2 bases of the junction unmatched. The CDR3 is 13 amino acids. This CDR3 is CAWSNRGDSPLHF. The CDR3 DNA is TGTGCCTGGAGTAACAGGGGGGATTCACCCCTCCACTTT.

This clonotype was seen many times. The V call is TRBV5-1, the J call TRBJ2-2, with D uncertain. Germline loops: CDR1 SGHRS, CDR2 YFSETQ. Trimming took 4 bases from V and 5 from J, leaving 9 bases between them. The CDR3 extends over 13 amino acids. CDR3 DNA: TGCGCCAGCAGCCCATCCGGGACCGGGGAGCTGTTTTTT. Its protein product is CASSPSGTGELFF.

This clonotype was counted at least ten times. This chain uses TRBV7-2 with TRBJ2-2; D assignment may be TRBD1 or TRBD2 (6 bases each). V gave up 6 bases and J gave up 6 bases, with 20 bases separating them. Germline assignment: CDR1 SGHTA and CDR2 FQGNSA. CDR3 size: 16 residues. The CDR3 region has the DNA TGTGCCAGCAGGGCCGGGACCACGGGGGCGGCCGGGGAGCTGTTTTTT. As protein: CASRAGTTGAAGELFF.

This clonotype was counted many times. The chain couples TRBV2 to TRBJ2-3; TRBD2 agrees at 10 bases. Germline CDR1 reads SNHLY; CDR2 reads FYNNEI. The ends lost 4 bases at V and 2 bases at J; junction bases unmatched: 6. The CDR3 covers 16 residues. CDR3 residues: CASSGSGGLPTDTQYF. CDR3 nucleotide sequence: TGTGCCAGCAGTGGTAGCGGGGGGCTGCCCACAGATACGCAGTATTTT.

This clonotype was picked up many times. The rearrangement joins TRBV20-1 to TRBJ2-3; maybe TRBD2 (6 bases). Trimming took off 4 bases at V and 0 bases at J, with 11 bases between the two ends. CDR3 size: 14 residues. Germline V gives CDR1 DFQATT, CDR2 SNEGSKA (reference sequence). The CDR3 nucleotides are TGCAGTGCTATTTCTAGCGCTAGCACAGATACGCAGTATTTT. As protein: CSAISSASTDTQYF.

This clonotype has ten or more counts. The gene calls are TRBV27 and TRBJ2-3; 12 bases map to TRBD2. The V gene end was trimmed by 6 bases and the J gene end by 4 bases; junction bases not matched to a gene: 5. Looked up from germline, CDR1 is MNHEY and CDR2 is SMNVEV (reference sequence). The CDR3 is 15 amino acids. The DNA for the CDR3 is TGTGCCAGCAGCGTACTAGCGGGAGGAGCAGATACGCAGTATTTT. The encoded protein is CASSVLAGGADTQYF.

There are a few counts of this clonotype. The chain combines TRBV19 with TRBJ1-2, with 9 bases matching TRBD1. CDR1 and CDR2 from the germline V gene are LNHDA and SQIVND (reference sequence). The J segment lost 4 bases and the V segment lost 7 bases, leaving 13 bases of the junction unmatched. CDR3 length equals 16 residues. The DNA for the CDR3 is TGTGCCAGTACCAATAACCTGGGACAGGGAGTCTATGGCTACACCTTC. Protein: CASTNNLGQGVYGYTF.

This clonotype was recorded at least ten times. The CDR3 DNA follows: TGTGCCAGCAGTCTGGGACGGATTGTCTCTGGGGCCAACGTCCTGACTTTC. Amino acids: CASSLGRIVSGANVLTF. The V call is TRBV12-3 or TRBV12-4, the J call TRBJ2-6, with D tentatively TRBD1 or TRBD2 (5 bases each). CDR3 size: 17 residues. Trimming cost V 5 bases and J 0 bases, with 14 bases left between them.

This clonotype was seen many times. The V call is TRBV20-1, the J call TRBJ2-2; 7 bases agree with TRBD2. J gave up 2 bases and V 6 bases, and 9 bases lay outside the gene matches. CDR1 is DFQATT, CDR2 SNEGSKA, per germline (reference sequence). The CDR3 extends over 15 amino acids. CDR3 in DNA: TGCAGTGCCCTTCGCGCTAGCGGCAACACCGGGGAGCTGTTTTTT. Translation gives CSALRASGNTGELFF.

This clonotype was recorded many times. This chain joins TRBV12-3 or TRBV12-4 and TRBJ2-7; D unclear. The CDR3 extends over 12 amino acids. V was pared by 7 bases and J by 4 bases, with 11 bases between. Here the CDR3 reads CASTSRMYEQYF. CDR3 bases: TGTGCCAGCACCTCTCGGATGTACGAGCAGTACTTC.

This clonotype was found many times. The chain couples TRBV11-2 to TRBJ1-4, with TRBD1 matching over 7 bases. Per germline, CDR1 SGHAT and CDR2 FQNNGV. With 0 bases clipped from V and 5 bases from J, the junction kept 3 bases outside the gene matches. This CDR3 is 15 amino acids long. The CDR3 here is CASSLDGRGNEKLFF. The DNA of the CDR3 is TGTGCCAGCAGCTTAGATGGCAGGGGGAATGAAAAACTGTTTTTT.

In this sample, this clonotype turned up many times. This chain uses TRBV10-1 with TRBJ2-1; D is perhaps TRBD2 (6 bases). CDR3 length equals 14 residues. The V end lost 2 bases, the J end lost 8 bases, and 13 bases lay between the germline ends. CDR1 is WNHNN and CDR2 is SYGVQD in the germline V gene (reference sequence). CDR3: CASSETPRDDEQFF. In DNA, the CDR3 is TGCGCCAGCAGTGAGACTCCGCGGGACGATGAGCAGTTCTTC.

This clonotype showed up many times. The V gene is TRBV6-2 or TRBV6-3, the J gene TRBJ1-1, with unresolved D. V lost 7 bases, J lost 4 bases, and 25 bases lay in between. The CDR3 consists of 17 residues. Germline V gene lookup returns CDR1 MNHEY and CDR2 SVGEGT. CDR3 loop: CASTPLHSGLEGTEAFF. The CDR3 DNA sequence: TGTGCCAGCACCCCCCTCCACTCAGGATTGGAGGGCACTGAAGCTTTCTTT.

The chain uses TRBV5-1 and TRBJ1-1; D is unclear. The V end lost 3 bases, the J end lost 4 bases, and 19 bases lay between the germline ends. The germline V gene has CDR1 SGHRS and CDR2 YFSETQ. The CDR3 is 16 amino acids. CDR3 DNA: TGCGCCAGCAGCTCTTCGGGTCTGACTAAAGGCACTGAAGCTTTCTTT. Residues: CASSSSGLTKGTEAFF.

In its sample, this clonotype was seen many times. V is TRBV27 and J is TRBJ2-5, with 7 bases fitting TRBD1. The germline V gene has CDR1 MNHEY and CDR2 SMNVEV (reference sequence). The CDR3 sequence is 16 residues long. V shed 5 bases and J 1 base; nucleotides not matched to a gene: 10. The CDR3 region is CASSQDSAGGQETQYF. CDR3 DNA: TGTGCCAGCAGTCAAGACTCGGCAGGGGGCCAAGAGACCCAGTACTTC.

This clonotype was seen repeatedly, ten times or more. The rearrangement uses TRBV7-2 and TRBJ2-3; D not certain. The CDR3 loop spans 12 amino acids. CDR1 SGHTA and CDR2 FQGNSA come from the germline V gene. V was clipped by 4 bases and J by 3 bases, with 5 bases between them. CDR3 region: CASSSNTDTQYF. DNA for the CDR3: TGTGCCAGCAGCTCGAATACAGATACGCAGTATTTT.

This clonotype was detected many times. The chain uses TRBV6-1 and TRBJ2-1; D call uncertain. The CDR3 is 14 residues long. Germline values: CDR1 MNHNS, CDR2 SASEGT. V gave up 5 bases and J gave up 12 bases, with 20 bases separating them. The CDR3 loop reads CASSILPESQGQFF. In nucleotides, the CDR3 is TGTGCCAGCAGTATCCTCCCTGAGTCCCAAGGGCAGTTCTTC.

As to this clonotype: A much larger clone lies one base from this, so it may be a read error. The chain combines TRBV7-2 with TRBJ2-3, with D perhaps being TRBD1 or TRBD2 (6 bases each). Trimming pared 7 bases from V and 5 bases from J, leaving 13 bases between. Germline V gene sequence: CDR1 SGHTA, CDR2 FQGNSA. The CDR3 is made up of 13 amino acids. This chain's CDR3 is CASKGGNIDTQYF. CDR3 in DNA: TGTGCCAGCAAGGGGGGTAACATAGATACGCAGTATTTT.

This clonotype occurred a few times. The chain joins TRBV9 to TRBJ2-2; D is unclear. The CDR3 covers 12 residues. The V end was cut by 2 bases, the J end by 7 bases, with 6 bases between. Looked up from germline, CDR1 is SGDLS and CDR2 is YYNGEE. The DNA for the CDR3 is TGTGCCAGCAGCGTTATTCGCGGGGAGCTGTTTTTT. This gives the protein CASSVIRGELFF.

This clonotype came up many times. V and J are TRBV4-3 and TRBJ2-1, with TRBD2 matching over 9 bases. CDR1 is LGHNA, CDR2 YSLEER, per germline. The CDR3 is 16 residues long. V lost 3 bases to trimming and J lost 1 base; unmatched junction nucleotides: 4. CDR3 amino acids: CASSQGGRGSYNEQFF. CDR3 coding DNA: TGCGCCAGCAGCCAGGGCGGGAGGGGTTCCTACAATGAGCAGTTCTTC.